This TCR beta chain was obtained from a study of blood T cells in healthy people across ages (dated by TCRdb to 2014 to 2015). In terms of the full investigation: In model experiments, template switching captured about one uniquely barcoded TCR beta cDNA molecule for every two T cells. To avoid experimental bias, donors of different ages were spread randomly across the sequencing lanes. Using the same blood draw, the study looked at two additional independent replicas of 1 million unique cDNA reads for two donors, one aged 18 to 30 and the other aged 80 or older. Donors were grouped into four age groups: young (average roughly 17 years), middle-aged (under 40), aged (around 60) and long-lived (around 80). Age-related changes in TCR beta repertoire diversity were measured in the study by deep sequencing normalized with unique cDNA molecular identifiers. Broad study findings and their caveats: Observed TCR beta diversity correlated strongly with the percentage of naive T cells measured by flow cytometry. As age increased, observed TCR beta diversity per million T cells dropped in a roughly linear way, and a significant reduction was already evident by age roughly 40. Estimates of total diversity based on one million sequenced T cells were regarded as lower bounds and as underestimates. Bulk unsorted PBMC profiling prevented conclusive comparison of naive and antigen-experienced compartments. Because the CMV infection status of the donors was unknown, age-related changes in expanded clonotypes may potentially have been confounded. Compared with the aged group, more naive CD4+ T cells, fewer expanded clones and increased TCR diversity were shown by the long-lived group, suggesting age selection.

Systemically healthy Caucasian individuals from Russia, around 39 in total and aged about 6 to 100 years, were included as donors. Each donor gave about 9.8 milliliters of peripheral blood, drawn into EDTA-treated Vacutainer tubes. Ficoll-Paque density-gradient centrifugation was used to isolate PBMCs, with at least 6.5 million per sample. Total RNA, at least 6 micrograms per sample, was extracted from PBMCs with Trizol reagent. The percentages of naive CD45RAhigh/CD27high T cells were determined by flow cytometry on a PBMC aliquot from every donor. The V end loses 1 base and the J end loses 3 bases, and a stretch of 8 bases separates them. Taken from the germline V gene, the CDR1 and CDR2 loops are SQVTM and ANQGSEA. Inclusive of the bounding cysteine and phenylalanine, the CDR3 is 13 residues long. Solely the CDR3 DNA is kept, with 39 bases framed from the first base. The library relied on 5' RACE. Sequencing took place on an Illumina HiSeq 2500. The second PCR ran for about 6 to 11 cycles and used a J-beta primer mix along with a sample-barcoded 5' primer. A template-switch 5' adaptor carrying 12 random nucleotides introduced a unique molecular identifier onto each TCR beta cDNA molecule. Each sample yielded at least 2.5 million CDR3-containing paired-end reads. The Mint cDNA synthesis kit, primed by a TRBC-specific oligonucleotide, was used to synthesize first-strand cDNA from all RNA. Following uracil-DNA glycosylase treatment, a first 18-cycle PCR with universal primers M1SS and BC2_uni_R was performed on all cDNA. Under the source paper's analysis protocol: Normalization of each sample was performed by random selection of 1 million high-quality reads, each carrying a distinct molecular identifier. Reads with shared molecular identifiers were discarded instead of being binned into consensus sequences. MiTCR, with a Q25 quality threshold and the strictest error-elimination algorithm, was used for CDR3 identification, clonotype clustering and error correction. A nonparametric unseen species model using Euler transformation provided a lower-bound estimate of total TCR beta diversity. The public reads were reanalyzed by TCRdb: fastp trimming at Q25, MiXCR alignment, in-frame beta chains only. Each CDR3 protein appears once, grouped with its most common genes and DNA. None of the V and J calls come from the authors' own analysis; TCRdb made them. In all, the sample holds fewer than 900,000 distinct CDR3 sequences, and around 48% of those were seen once. The top ten constitute 25% to 35% of the sample.

Turning to this clonotype: It has no known antigen specificity. Base-call qualities are not available, and no considerably larger clone is one nucleotide away.

The sequence was collected from a woman aged 60-70 years in good health. The sequence is built from TRBV29-1 and TRBJ2-3, with the D gene not confidently named. The sample consisted of blood. The sequenced DNA is TGCAGCGTTGAAGGGGCTGGGACAGATACGCAGTATTTT. The translation is CSVEGAGTDTQYF.